This TCR beta chain is drawn from a study of spatial heterogeneity in lung cancer. About the study: In cases with available follow-up PBMC samples, these were sequenced at a median of approximately 2 years after resection. Study-level points and caveats: Among blood samples, ubiquitous expanded tumor TCRs appeared more at resection than at follow-up.

Time point noted: blood at routine non-recurrence follow-up after resection. In each case, whole RNA from tumor, nontumor lung or frozen PBMC was sequenced unsorted. This clonotype showed up many times. The antigen is not known. Unique molecular identifiers, one per molecule, were present on every TCR cDNA molecule. TCRdb reanalysed the 5' RACE reads using MiXCR and keeps one entry per CDR3 protein. The table lists roughly 71,000 distinct CDR3 sequences, 7.5% to 10% of them singletons. The trim removed 4 bases at V and 7 bases at J, leaving 5 bases unmatched. There are 15 residues in the CDR3. CDR1 is MNHEY, CDR2 SVGAGI, per germline.

The receptor comes from a female donor with early-stage non-small cell lung cancer. The chain is built from TRBV6-5 and TRBJ2-2; 11 bases align to TRBD2. This sample comprised PBMCs, obtained at follow-up. The CDR3 sequence: CASSFSTSGDGELFF. The DNA for the CDR3 is TGTGCCAGCAGTTTCTCGACTAGCGGGGACGGGGAGCTGTTTTTT.